This T cell receptor (beta chain) was observed in a study of graft-versus-host responses after intestinal transplantation. Study summary: Multivisceral, liver-intestinal, or isolated intestinal grafts went to recipients. The whole recipient group had anti-thymocyte globulin induction followed by tacrolimus and steroids for around three years.

The assay was immunoSEQ multiplex PCR, and TCRdb's table has in-frame clones only and misses some. The sample contains around 100,000 clones, around 91% of which appear only once. The study, taken as a whole, reports: Recipient-marrow GvH clones were detected, some having first appeared in ileum or blood.

In regard to this clone: Antigen unknown.

The specimen was unstimulated CD4+ T cells sorted from spleen or lymph node cells, collected before transplant. The TCR was taken from a human donor who was the organ donor for an intestinal transplant.

The CDR3 DNA sequence: TGTGCCAGCAGCAGGGACAGGTCAGAGACCCAGTACTTC. It translates to CASSRDRSETQYF. This sequence joins TRBV5-6 and TRBJ2-5; TRBD1 matches at 8 bases. The trim removed 4 bases at V and 4 bases at J, leaving 3 bases unmatched. This CDR3 comprises 13 residues. Per the germline V gene, CDR1 is SGHDT and CDR2 is YYEEEE.